The 20 T cell receptor beta chains given below trace back to one sample, sequenced in a study of early T cells in non-severe SARS-CoV-2 infection. Each CDR3 protein is one row after TCRdb ran MiXCR on the 5' RACE reads. The data contain tens of thousands of distinct CDR3 sequences, under 7.5% of them singletons. The sample was whole blood. The receptors come from an adult who was a healthcare worker with PCR-confirmed SARS-CoV-2 infection or an uninfected control (not recorded which).

There are many counts of this clonotype. The chain couples TRBV5-4 to TRBJ1-6, with 9 bases aligning to TRBD1. Germline V lookup: CDR1 SGHNT, CDR2 YYREEE (reference sequence). CDR3 size: 16 residues. Unmatched junction bases numbered 7, after V lost 3 bases and J lost 6 bases. The CDR3 coding sequence is TGTGCCAGCAGCTCCCCGGGGACAGGGAGTAATTCACCCCTCCACTTT. As protein: CASSSPGTGSNSPLHF.

This clonotype has ten or more counts. This sequence joins TRBV20-1 and TRBJ2-1; D remains ambiguous. V dropped 3 bases and J dropped 10 bases, with 10 bases sitting between them. The CDR3 extends over 11 amino acids. Germline lookup yields CDR1 DFQATT and CDR2 SNEGSKA (reference sequence). CDR3 residues: CSARLGWEQFF. The CDR3, as DNA: TGCAGTGCTAGGCTAGGCTGGGAGCAGTTCTTC.

This clonotype occurred many times. The gene calls are TRBV7-8 and TRBJ2-2; 7 bases fit TRBD2. The V segment lost 5 bases and the J segment 1 base; nucleotides outside the gene matches: 7. The CDR3 has 16 amino acids. Germline V gene data show CDR1 as SGHVS and CDR2 as FQNEAQ. The CDR3 sequence is CASSLQTGGNTGELFF. The DNA of the CDR3 is TGTGCCAGCAGCCTTCAGACGGGAGGGAACACCGGGGAGCTGTTTTTT.

This clonotype came up a few times. CDR3 in amino acids: CASSSYRASGANVLTF. In nucleotides, the CDR3 is TGTGCCAGCAGCTCCTACAGGGCATCCGGGGCCAACGTCCTGACTTTC. The chain uses TRBV11-2 and TRBJ2-6; TRBD1 might be the D (6 bases). The V end was cut by 4 bases, the J end by 4 bases, with 14 bases between. The germline gives CDR1 SGHAT, CDR2 FQNNGV. The CDR3 covers 16 residues.

The chain employs TRBV28 and TRBJ2-2; no definite D call. There are 22 residues in the CDR3. Germline assignment: CDR1 MDHEN and CDR2 SYDVKM. The germline V and J ends were trimmed by 9 bases and 0 bases, with 35 bases remaining between them. As DNA, the CDR3 is TGTGCCAGGAGATCCCAGGAAAGGGAACCCTTTCTTCCAACGGCGAACACCGGGGAGCTGTTTTTT. It codes for CARRSQEREPFLPTANTGELFF. The full variable domain, rest sourced from reference TRBV28 and TRBJ2-2, is DVKVTQSSRYLVKRTGEKVFLECVQDMDHENMFWYRQDPGLGLRLIYFSYDVKMKEKGDIPEGYSVSREKKERFSLILESASTNQTSMYLCARRSQEREPFLPTANTGELFFGEGSRLTVL.

In its sample, this clonotype was seen a few times. The chain is built from TRBV29-1 and TRBJ2-7; possibly TRBD2 for D (8 bases). Between the trimmed V and J ends, which lost 6 bases and 7 bases, there was a span of 16 bases. Germline lookup yields CDR1 SQVTM and CDR2 ANQGSEA. There are 12 residues in the CDR3. CDR3 loop: CSVREGAWEQYF. The CDR3 nucleotides are TGCAGCGTCCGGGAGGGGGCTTGGGAGCAGTACTTC.

This clonotype was seen repeatedly, ten times or more. The chain is built from TRBV6-4 and TRBJ2-1, with 7 bases that match TRBD2. CDR1 and CDR2 from the germline V gene are MRHNA and SNTAGT. Trimming at V came to 0 bases and at J to 0 bases, leaving 2 bases not matched to a gene. The CDR3 totals 16 residues. The CDR3 reads CASSDSGGSSYNEQFF. DNA for the CDR3: TGTGCCAGCAGTGACTCTGGCGGGAGCTCCTACAATGAGCAGTTCTTC.

This clonotype was seen at least ten times. V and J are TRBV9 and TRBJ2-4; 8 bases match TRBD2. Trimming cost V 0 bases and J 5 bases; bases outside gene matches: 4. This CDR3 has 15 residues. CDR1 SGDLS and CDR2 YYNGEE come from the germline V gene. Here the CDR3 DNA reads TGTGCCAGCAGCGTAGCGGGAGGGCCTCAAAACATTCAGTACTTC. Residues: CASSVAGGPQNIQYF.

Ten or more counts support this clonotype. This chain links TRBV5-1 with TRBJ2-3; D is perhaps TRBD1 (6 bases). Germline CDR1 SGHRS, CDR2 YFSETQ. V lost 2 bases, J lost 0 bases, and 10 bases lay in between. There are 15 residues in the CDR3. DNA of the CDR3: TGCGCCAGCAGCTTCGAGGGGGTTAGCACAGATACGCAGTATTTT. Protein: CASSFEGVSTDTQYF.

This clonotype was found many times. This chain connects TRBV20-1 to TRBJ1-1; D call uncertain. Trimming shortened V by 6 bases and J by 1 base, and 12 bases separated the two germline ends. The CDR3 sequence is 13 residues long. The germline CDR1 and CDR2 sequences are DFQATT and SNEGSKA (reference sequence). CDR3 loop: CSATPVTNTEAFF. The CDR3 bases are TGCAGTGCCACCCCCGTTACGAACACTGAAGCTTTCTTT.

At least ten counts were recorded for this clonotype. J is TRBJ1-1 and V is TRBV20-1, with D possibly matching TRBD1 (5 bases). Germline lookup yields CDR1 DFQATT and CDR2 SNEGSKA (reference sequence). The CDR3 length is 13 residues. V was trimmed by 3 bases and J by 11 bases, leaving 19 bases between them. The CDR3 protein is CSASDPRQGPAFF. The CDR3 region has the DNA TGCAGTGCTAGCGATCCTCGTCAGGGTCCGGCTTTCTTT.

This clonotype was recorded a few times. The chain recombines TRBV6-4 with TRBJ1-1, with no clear D. CDR3 length: 13 amino acids. Germline V gives CDR1 MRHNA, CDR2 SNTAGT. Trimming shortened V by 3 bases and J by 7 bases, and 12 bases separated the two germline ends. The CDR3 here is CASSEEMFSEAFF. The CDR3 DNA reads TGTGCCAGCAGTGAGGAGATGTTCAGTGAAGCTTTCTTT.

This clonotype was recorded many times. The gene calls are TRBV28 and TRBJ2-1, with D perhaps matching TRBD1 (6 bases). Trimming removed 7 bases from V and 2 bases from J, with 12 bases in between. This CDR3 spans 14 amino acids. The germline V gene encodes CDR1 MDHEN and CDR2 SYDVKM. The CDR3 spells CASKHRATYNEQFF. CDR3 DNA: TGTGCCAGCAAGCACAGGGCGACCTACAATGAGCAGTTCTTC.

This clonotype was found many times. J is TRBJ1-1 and V is TRBV19, with TRBD1 identical over 12 bases. The CDR3 has 13 residues. With 9 bases clipped from V and 5 bases from J, the junction kept 4 bases outside the gene matches. The germline gives CDR1 LNHDA, CDR2 SQIVND (reference sequence). This chain's CDR3 is CASGTGGLTEAFF. CDR3 nucleotide sequence: TGTGCCAGCGGGACAGGGGGCTTAACTGAAGCTTTCTTT. The full variable domain, rest sourced from reference TRBV19 and TRBJ1-1, is DGGITQSPKYLFRKEGQNVTLSCEQNLNHDAMYWYRQDPGQGLRLIYYSQIVNDFQKGDIAEGYSVSREKKESFPLTVTSAQKNPTAFYLCASGTGGLTEAFFGQGTRLTVV.

The V and J genes are TRBV12-5 and TRBJ2-2; tentative D call: TRBD2 (6 bases). The CDR3 runs to 16 residues. V lost 1 base, J lost 9 bases, and 18 bases lay in between. Looked up from germline, CDR1 is LGHNT and CDR2 is FRNRAP. CDR3 in DNA: TGTGCTAGTGGTTTGGAGGTTAGCGGACCCTTGCGGGAGCTGTTTTTT. It specifies CASGLEVSGPLRELFF.

This clonotype has at least ten counts. This chain uses TRBV10-2 with TRBJ2-1; 11 positions agree with TRBD2. Trimming took 4 bases from V and 4 from J; bases not matched to a gene: 3. Germline values: CDR1 WSHSY, CDR2 SAAADI. This CDR3 is built from 15 residues. The CDR3 bases are TGCGCCAGCAGTGCCCGACTAGCGGGGTACAATGAGCAGTTCTTC. This gives the protein CASSARLAGYNEQFF.

This clonotype is categorized as medium-sized. The rearrangement joins TRBV12-3 or TRBV12-4 to TRBJ1-3; the D is unclear. The CDR3 loop spans 17 amino acids. V was pared by 6 bases and J by 4 bases, with 22 bases between. The CDR3 sequence: CASSPWVGAPAGNTIYF. In DNA, the CDR3 is TGTGCCAGCAGCCCCTGGGTCGGAGCGCCAGCAGGAAACACCATATATTTT.

This clonotype was detected only a few times. V and J are TRBV6-6 and TRBJ2-1, with D possibly matching TRBD2 (6 bases). The CDR3 is made up of 17 amino acids. The germline V gene encodes CDR1 MNHNY and CDR2 SVGAGI (reference sequence). Trimming removed 6 bases at V and 7 bases at J, with 25 bases between. In nucleotides, the CDR3 is TGTGCCAGCAGCCCACGTCTAGCGTCGGGTAGGATTAATGAGCAGTTCTTC. It codes for CASSPRLASGRINEQFF.

Many counts were recorded for this clonotype. The chain links TRBV7-6 to TRBJ2-3, with TRBD2 matching over 12 bases. This CDR3 is 16 amino acids long. V gave up 1 base and J gave up 1 base; unmatched junction bases: 0. The germline V gene encodes CDR1 SGHVS and CDR2 FNYEAQ. In nucleotides, the CDR3 is TGTGCCAGCAGCTTAGGGACTAGCGGGGGCACAGATACGCAGTATTTT. It yields the protein CASSLGTSGGTDTQYF.

This clonotype was detected ten times or more. The V gene is TRBV6-2 or TRBV6-3, the J gene TRBJ2-1; 8 positions agree with TRBD2. This CDR3 comprises 15 residues. Germline trimming cut 7 bases from V and 0 bases from J; bases unmatched to any gene: 5. Germline CDR1 reads MNHEY; CDR2 reads SVGEGT. The CDR3 loop reads CASIKSGSSYNEQFF. CDR3 nucleotides: TGTGCCAGCATAAAAAGCGGGAGCTCCTACAATGAGCAGTTCTTC.